This T cell receptor (beta chain) came from a study of T cells in Graves' hyperthyroidism and ophthalmopathy. The study included ophthalmopathy patients with Clinical Activity Score at least 3, NOSPECS grade at least 4 and duration under 3 months. Diagnoses were established using clinical symptoms, serum thyroxine and TRAb, thyroid ultrasound and orbital computed tomography. CDR1 MDHEN and CDR2 SYDVKM come from the germline V gene. V was clipped by 2 bases and J by 4 bases, with 12 bases between them. The CDR3 has 14 amino acids. There were TCR beta CDR3 regions amplified from RNA transcripts. HTBI primers were used for first-round RT-PCR of the TCR CDR3. TCRdb independently ran MiXCR on the multiplex PCR reads; one entry per CDR3 protein. This sample has about 530,000 distinct CDR3 sequences, with under 20% found just once. Findings and caveats of the study: Among thyroid clonotypes expanded above 0.001, most also appeared in blood. Classification by a 13 V-J model distinguished ophthalmopathy from stable hyperthyroidism.

This clonotype was detected many times. Antigen unknown. This chain connects TRBV28 to TRBJ2-7; tentatively, D is TRBD1 or TRBD2 (6 bases each). The source is a woman younger than 35 with Graves' ophthalmopathy. Sequenced material: blood. In DNA, the CDR3 is TGTGCCAGCAGTTTACTATGGGGGGCTTACGAGCAGTACTTC. This codes for CASSLLWGAYEQYF.